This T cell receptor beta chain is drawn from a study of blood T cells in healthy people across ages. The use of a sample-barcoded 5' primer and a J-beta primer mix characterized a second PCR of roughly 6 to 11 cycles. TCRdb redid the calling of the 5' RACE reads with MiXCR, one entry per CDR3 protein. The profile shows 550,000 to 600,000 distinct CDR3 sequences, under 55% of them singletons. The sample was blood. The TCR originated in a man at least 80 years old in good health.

The CDR3 sequence: CSVGTNIGNYEQYF. In DNA form, the CDR3 reads TGCAGCGTTGGAACTAATATCGGAAACTACGAGCAGTACTTC. This sequence joins TRBV29-1 and TRBJ2-7; D is unclear. The CDR3 spans 14 residues. The germline V gene encodes CDR1 SQVTM and CDR2 ANQGSEA. The V gene lost 4 bases and the J gene lost 3 bases, with 16 bases spanning the gap.